This is a list of T cell receptor beta chains from one sample in a study of T cells in Graves' hyperthyroidism and ophthalmopathy. In TCRdb, the multiplex PCR reads were re-called with MiXCR into one record per CDR3 protein. The data hold about 560,000 distinct CDR3 sequences, with 16% observed a single time. The sample was blood. All receptors come from a woman aged 18-29 years with Graves' hyperthyroidism. The CDR3 runs from the conserved cysteine through the conserved F or W. D genes are given only for firm matches. The size of a clone is reported for some rows only, either as once, few or many, or as a class for expanded clones.

. | TRBJ1-2 | many | TRBV12-3/TRBV12-4 | TGTGCCAGCAGTTTCGGGCAGGGGACCTATGGCTACACCTTC | CASSFGQGTYGYTF
TRBD1 | TRBJ2-5 | few | TRBV6-1 | TGTGCCAGCAGTCGACAGGGCCCCCAAGAGACCCAGTACTTC | CASSRQGPQETQYF
. | TRBJ2-7 | many | TRBV28 | TGTGCCAGCACTTACTCCGGGACTGTACCCGAGCAGTACTTC | CASTYSGTVPEQYF
TRBD2 | TRBJ2-3 | few | TRBV20-1 | TGCAGTGCCACCCCTGTCCTAGCGGGAAACACAGATACGCAGTATTTT | CSATPVLAGNTDTQYF
. | TRBJ1-5 | few | TRBV19 | TGTGCCAGTAGTATTGACGTGAGTCAGCCCCAGCATTTT | CASSIDVSQPQHF
TRBD1 | TRBJ1-2 | . | TRBV20-1 | TGCAGTGCCAAAACAGGGGGCGTCTATGGCTACACCTTC | CSAKTGGVYGYTF
. | TRBJ2-2 | few | TRBV7-9 | TGTGCCAGCAGCTTACTCCGCACAACCGGGGAGCTGTTTTTT | CASSLLRTTGELFF
TRBD1 | TRBJ1-5 | few | TRBV24-1 | TGTGCCACCAGTGATTGGACAGGGGATGGCAATCAGCCCCAGCATTTT | CATSDWTGDGNQPQHF
TRBD1 | TRBJ1-2 | . | TRBV6-1 | TGTGCCAGCAGTGAAGACAGGGGGGGAGGTGGCTACACCTTC | CASSEDRGGGGYTF
TRBD1 | TRBJ2-7 | many | TRBV6-1 | TGTGCCAGCAGGGGACCGGGACAGGGTTCGGCGTTCTTATTGAACGAGCAGTACTTC | CASRGPGQGSAFLLNEQYF
. | TRBJ2-5 | . | TRBV28 | TGTGCCAGCAGTTGGACAAACCAAGAGACCCAGTACTTC | CASSWTNQETQYF
TRBD2 | TRBJ2-5 | many | TRBV11-2 | TGTGCCAGCAGCTTATTTAGCGGGGGGCAAGAGACCCAGTACTTC | CASSLFSGGQETQYF
. | TRBJ1-5 | . | TRBV4-1 | TGCGCCAGCAGCCAATCTACAGATTATAGCAATCAGCCCCAGCATTTT | CASSQSTDYSNQPQHF
TRBD2 | TRBJ2-3 | many | TRBV7-9 | TGTGCCAGCAGCTCGCGGGGGGGCGCCGCAGATACGCAGTATTTT | CASSSRGGAADTQYF
TRBD1 | TRBJ2-1 | . | TRBV12-3/TRBV12-4 | TGTGCCAGCAGTTTCCGGGACAGGGGGATGGATGAGCAGTTCTTC | CASSFRDRGMDEQFF
TRBD1 | TRBJ1-6 | . | TRBV11-3 | TGTGCCAGCAGCTTCAGGGGGCGGGAGTCACCCCTCCACTTT | CASSFRGRESPLHF
. | TRBJ2-7 | few | TRBV5-8 | TGTGCCAGCAGCCAAACGACCAAGGGATTCTACGAGCAGTACTTC | CASSQTTKGFYEQYF
. | TRBJ2-3 | few | TRBV6-2/TRBV6-3 | TGTGCCAGCAGCGACGCCCACCCGACAGATACGCAGTATTTT | CASSDAHPTDTQYF
. | TRBJ1-1 | . | TRBV5-1 | TGCGCCAGCAGCCAACAGGGACCCACTGAAGCTTTCTTT | CASSQQGPTEAFF
. | TRBJ1-2 | . | TRBV5-1 | TGCGCCAGCAGCTTGGGGGCCCTTCAGGCTTATGGCTACACCTTC | CASSLGALQAYGYTF
. | TRBJ2-3 | many | TRBV2 | TGTGCCAGGGAGGGGGATTCGGGGACAGATACGCAGTATTTT | CAREGDSGTDTQYF